This is a list of T cell receptor beta chains from one sample in a study of T cells in Graves' hyperthyroidism and ophthalmopathy. TCRdb used MiXCR to reprocess the multiplex PCR reads, holding one entry per CDR3 protein. The table has hundreds of thousands of distinct CDR3 sequences, around 13% seen once. Sequencing used blood. The receptors come from a woman aged 18-35 years with Graves' hyperthyroidism. CDR3s include the opening cysteine and the closing phenylalanine or tryptophan. A D gene is named only where the DNA matches it firmly. Part of the rows lack a size; the others show once, few, many or a class for expanded clones.

CDR3nt	CDR3aa	j_gene	v_gene	abundance	d_gene
TGTGCCAGCAGCAAACCCCCCCCGGCGGGGGGTCTCCTGGAGCAGTACTTC	CASSKPPPAGGLLEQYF	TRBJ2-7	TRBV7-2	NA	TRBD2
TGTGCCAGCCGGGGACGGGGTACCAACGAGCAGTACTTC	CASRGRGTNEQYF	TRBJ2-7	TRBV28	many	NA
TGTGCCATCAGAAGGGGACTAGCGGGAGACTACGAGCAGTACTTC	CAIRRGLAGDYEQYF	TRBJ2-7	TRBV10-3	few	TRBD2
TGTGCCAGCAGCTTAAGAGTTAGCGGGGAAGAGACCCAGTACTTC	CASSLRVSGEETQYF	TRBJ2-5	TRBV7-2	many	TRBD2
TGTGCCAGCACCCGGACCAGATCAGAAGGCATCTACGAGCAGTACTTC	CASTRTRSEGIYEQYF	TRBJ2-7	TRBV11-2	many	NA
TGTGCCAGCAGTCAGACAGGGGAGTCCTATGGCTACACCTTC	CASSQTGESYGYTF	TRBJ1-2	TRBV27	many	TRBD1
TGTGCCAGCAGTTTGATAGCGGGGGAGGAGCAGTACTTC	CASSLIAGEEQYF	TRBJ2-7	TRBV12-3/TRBV12-4	many	TRBD2
TGTGCCAGCAGTGATCGGGACAGGGGACCCTGGGAGCAGTACTTC	CASSDRDRGPWEQYF	TRBJ2-7	TRBV6-1	few	TRBD1
TGTGCCAGCAGTTACCCGGACAGGGGGCAAGAGGCAGATACGCAGTATTTT	CASSYPDRGQEADTQYF	TRBJ2-3	TRBV6-9	many	TRBD1
TGCGCCAGCAGCCAAGAAAGGACTAGCGGGAATGGGCTATACGAGCAGTACTTC	CASSQERTSGNGLYEQYF	TRBJ2-7	TRBV4-3	NA	TRBD2
TGCAGCGTTGGTGTCCTGGGACAGGACTCCTACGAGCAGTACTTC	CSVGVLGQDSYEQYF	TRBJ2-7	TRBV29-1	many	TRBD1
TGTGCCAGCACCATTGGGGGGCTCCTAAGTGAAGCTTTCTTT	CASTIGGLLSEAFF	TRBJ1-1	TRBV6-1	NA	NA
TGCAGTGCTAGAGGTCGGACTTCCCCTTCCTCTCCCTACAATGAGCAGTTCTTC	CSARGRTSPSSPYNEQFF	TRBJ2-1	TRBV20-1	NA	NA
TGTGCCAGCAGCTCGGGTGCGGCGTACACCGGGGAGCTGTTTTTT	CASSSGAAYTGELFF	TRBJ2-2	TRBV7-3	NA	NA
TGTGCCAGCAGTGGGGGACAGCAGGGTTATCAGCCCCAGCATTTT	CASSGGQQGYQPQHF	TRBJ1-5	TRBV28	many	TRBD1